This T cell receptor beta chain was recovered during a study of PD-1 blockade in classical Hodgkin lymphoma. All patients relapsed after autologous stem cell transplantation, and brentuximab vedotin exposure varied. This CDR3 comprises 13 residues. The ends were cut back, 2 bases at V and 5 bases at J, with 9 bases in the middle. Germline lookup yields CDR1 WSHSY and CDR2 SAAADI. Findings of the study overall: Partial responders and progressors had significantly lower baseline TCR diversity. Patients who initiated nivolumab within 1 year of ASCT were excluded. TCR diversity in CD4+, not CD8+, cells rose significantly by C4D1.

Comments on this clone: The antigen is unknown.

Sequenced by immunoSEQ multiplex PCR; TCRdb stores in-frame clones only, minus some. This table has tens of thousands of clones, 75% to 90% appearing once. The chain has TRBV10-2 and TRBJ2-5; D gene unclear. This TCR was recovered from a human donor with classical Hodgkin lymphoma. The sample was peripheral blood mononuclear cells (PBMCs), taken at baseline. The CDR3 protein is CASSETTGETQYF. DNA of the CDR3: TGCGCCAGCAGTGAGACGACTGGGGAGACCCAGTACTTC.